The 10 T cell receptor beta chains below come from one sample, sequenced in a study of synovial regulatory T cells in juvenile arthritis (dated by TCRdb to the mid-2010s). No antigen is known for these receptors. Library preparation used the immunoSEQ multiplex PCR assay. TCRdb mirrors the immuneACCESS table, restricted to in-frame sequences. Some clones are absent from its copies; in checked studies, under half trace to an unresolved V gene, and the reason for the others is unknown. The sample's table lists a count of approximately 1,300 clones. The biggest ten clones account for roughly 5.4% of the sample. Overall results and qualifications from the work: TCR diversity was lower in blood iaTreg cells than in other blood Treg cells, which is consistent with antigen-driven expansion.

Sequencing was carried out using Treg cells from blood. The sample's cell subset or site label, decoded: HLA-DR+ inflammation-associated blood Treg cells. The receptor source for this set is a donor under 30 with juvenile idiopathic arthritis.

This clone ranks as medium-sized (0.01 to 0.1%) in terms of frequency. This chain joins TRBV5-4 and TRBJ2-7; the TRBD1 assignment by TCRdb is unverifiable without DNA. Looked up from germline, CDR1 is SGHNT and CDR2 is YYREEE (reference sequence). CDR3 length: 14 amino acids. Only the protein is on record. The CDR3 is CASSLLQGSYEQYF.

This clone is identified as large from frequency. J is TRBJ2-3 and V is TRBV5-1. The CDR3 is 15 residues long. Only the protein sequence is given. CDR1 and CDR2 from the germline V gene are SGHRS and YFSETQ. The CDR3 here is CASSLAGTSIDTQYF. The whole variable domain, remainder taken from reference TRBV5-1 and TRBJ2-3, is KAGVTQTPRYLIKTRGQQVTLSCSPISGHRSVSWYQQTPGQGLQFLFEYFSETQRNKGNFPGRFSGRQFSNSRSEMNVSTLELGDSALYLCASSLAGTSIDTQYFGPGTRLTVL.

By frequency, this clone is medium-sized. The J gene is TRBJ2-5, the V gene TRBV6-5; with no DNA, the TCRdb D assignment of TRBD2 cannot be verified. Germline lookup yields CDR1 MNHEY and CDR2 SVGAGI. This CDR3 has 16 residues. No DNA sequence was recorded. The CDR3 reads CASSYLGRGAEKTQYF.

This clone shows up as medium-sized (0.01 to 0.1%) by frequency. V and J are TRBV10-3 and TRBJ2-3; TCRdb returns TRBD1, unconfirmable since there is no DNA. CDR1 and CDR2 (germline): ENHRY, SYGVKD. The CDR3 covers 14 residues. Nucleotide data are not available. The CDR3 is CAISGGAGTDTQYF.

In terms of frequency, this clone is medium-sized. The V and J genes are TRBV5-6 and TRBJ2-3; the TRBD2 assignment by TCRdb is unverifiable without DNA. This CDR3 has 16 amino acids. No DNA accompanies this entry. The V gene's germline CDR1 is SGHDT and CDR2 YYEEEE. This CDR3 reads CASSSLAGGSTDTQYF.

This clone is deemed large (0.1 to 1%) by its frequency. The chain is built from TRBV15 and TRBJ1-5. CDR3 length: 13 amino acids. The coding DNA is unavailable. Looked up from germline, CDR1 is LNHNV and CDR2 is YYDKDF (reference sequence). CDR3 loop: CATSPRKNQPQHF.

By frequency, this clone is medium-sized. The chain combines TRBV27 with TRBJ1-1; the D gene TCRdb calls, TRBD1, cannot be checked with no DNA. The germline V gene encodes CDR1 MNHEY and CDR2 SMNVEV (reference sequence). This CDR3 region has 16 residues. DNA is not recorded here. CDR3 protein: CASSSLIGHKNTEAFF.

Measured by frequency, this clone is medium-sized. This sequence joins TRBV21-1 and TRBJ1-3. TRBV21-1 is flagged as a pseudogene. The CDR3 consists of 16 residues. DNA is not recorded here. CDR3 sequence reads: CASSAQPGGSGNTIYF.

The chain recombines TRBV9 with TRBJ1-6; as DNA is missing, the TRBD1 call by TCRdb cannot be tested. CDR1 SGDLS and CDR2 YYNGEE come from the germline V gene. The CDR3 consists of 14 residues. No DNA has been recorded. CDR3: CASSVLGENSPLHF.

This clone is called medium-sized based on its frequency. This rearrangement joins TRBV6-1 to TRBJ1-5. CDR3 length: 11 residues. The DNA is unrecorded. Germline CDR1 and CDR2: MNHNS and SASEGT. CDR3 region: CASRSNQPQHF.